Listed here are 19 T cell receptor beta chains from one sample, sequenced in a study of blood T cell repertoires in COVID-19. Sequenced by immunoSEQ multiplex PCR; TCRdb stores in-frame clones only, minus some. The sample lists 85,000 to 90,000 clones, around nine tenths occurring once. The sample comprised peripheral blood. These receptors were obtained from a man older than 75 with active or convalescent COVID-19.

This sequence joins TRBV6-6 and TRBJ1-4; D is possibly TRBD1 (6 bases). The V gene lost 4 bases and the J gene lost 4 bases, with 16 bases spanning the gap. Per the germline V gene, CDR1 is MNHNY and CDR2 is SVGAGI (reference sequence). The CDR3 has 16 residues. CDR3 coding DNA: TGTGCCAGCAGTTCTACCTGGGGGGGCGATAATGAAAAACTGTTTTTT. It translates to CASSSTWGGDNEKLFF.

CDR3 in DNA: TGTGCCAGCAGCTTTTTCAAGGGGGTTAACTATGGCTACACCTTC. It translates to CASSFFKGVNYGYTF. The chain joins TRBV7-9 to TRBJ1-2; tentative D call: TRBD1 (6 bases). The CDR3 runs 15 residues. CDR1 is SEHNR and CDR2 is FQNEAQ in the germline V gene (reference sequence). Trimming shortened V by 3 bases and J by 1 base, and 12 bases separated the two germline ends.

V is TRBV4-1 and J is TRBJ2-2, with 8 bases that match TRBD1. Germline lookup yields CDR1 MGHRA and CDR2 YSYEKL. This CDR3 spans 16 amino acids. V lost 5 bases to trimming and J lost 0 bases; unmatched junction nucleotides: 5. CDR3 amino acids: CASSVRTGTNTGELFF. The CDR3 region has the DNA TGCGCCAGCAGCGTCCGGACAGGGACGAACACCGGGGAGCTGTTTTTT.

This clone was seen just once. V usage is TRBV4-3 and J usage is TRBJ2-1, with 10 bases lining up with TRBD2. After removal of 1 base from V and 2 bases from J, the junction contained 11 bases not matched to a gene. This CDR3 is 19 amino acids long. Germline V gene data show CDR1 as LGHNA and CDR2 as YSLEER. CDR3 sequence (DNA): TGCGCCAGCAGCCAAGCGGCAGCGGGAGGGCCGGGGGCCTACAATGAGCAGTTCTTC. Translation gives CASSQAAAGGPGAYNEQFF.

V gene TRBV7-9 combines with J gene TRBJ2-3; D uncertain. V was pared by 3 bases and J by 3 bases, with 4 bases between. The CDR3 loop spans 12 amino acids. The V gene's germline CDR1 is SEHNR and CDR2 FQNEAQ (reference sequence). The CDR3 sequence is CASSFPTDTQYF. The CDR3 DNA reads TGTGCCAGCAGCTTTCCGACAGATACGCAGTATTTT.

The chain joins TRBV30 to TRBJ2-7; 9 bases are shared with TRBD2. The CDR3 length is 14 residues. With 3 bases clipped from V and 7 bases from J, the junction kept 10 bases outside the gene matches. The germline gives CDR1 GTSNPN, CDR2 SVGIG (reference sequence). This CDR3 reads CAWRKGTSRSEQYF. The CDR3 nucleotides are TGTGCCTGGAGAAAAGGGACTAGCCGATCAGAGCAGTACTTC.

The chain has TRBV5-8 and TRBJ1-1, with TRBD1 matching 8 bases. Per germline, CDR1 SGHTS and CDR2 YDEGEE. The V segment lost 7 bases and the J segment 0 bases; nucleotides outside the gene matches: 20. The CDR3 totals 19 residues. The CDR3 DNA is TGTGCCAGCCCCGACAGGGGCCCTTGGAGTATTTCATTGAACACTGAAGCTTTCTTT. Translated, it gives CASPDRGPWSISLNTEAFF.

This clone showed up just a few times. The chain carries TRBV6-5 and TRBJ2-7; tentatively, D is TRBD1 (6 bases). With 5 bases removed from V and 1 base from J, the gap between germline ends came to 12 bases. The CDR3 spans 14 residues. The germline V gene encodes CDR1 MNHEY and CDR2 SVGAGI. The CDR3 spells CASSRQVDSYEQYF. The CDR3 coding sequence is TGTGCCAGCAGTAGACAGGTGGATTCCTACGAGCAGTACTTC.

The chain employs TRBV28 and TRBJ2-7, with TRBD2 as a possible D gene (5 bases). V was clipped by 5 bases and J by 6 bases, with 20 bases between them. The CDR3 extends over 15 amino acids. Germline loops: CDR1 MDHEN, CDR2 SYDVKM. The CDR3 spells CASSPGGDPMLEQYF. The CDR3, as DNA: TGTGCCAGCAGTCCCGGAGGAGATCCAATGCTCGAGCAGTACTTC.

The rearrangement uses TRBV18 and TRBJ2-1, with 8 bases identical to TRBD2. Germline assignment: CDR1 KGHSH and CDR2 LQKENI. The CDR3 runs to 19 residues. The trim removed 3 bases at V and 1 base at J, leaving 14 bases unmatched. CDR3 nucleotide sequence: TGTGCCAGCTCACCCCCAGGCGTCCATAGCGGGAATTCCTACAATGAGCAGTTCTTC. It encodes CASSPPGVHSGNSYNEQFF.

The chain employs TRBV11-2 and TRBJ2-1, with 9 bases matching TRBD2. CDR3 length: 15 residues. CDR1 and CDR2 from the germline V gene are SGHAT and FQNNGV. Trimming took 4 bases from V and 5 from J; bases not matched to a gene: 6. The DNA of the CDR3 is TGTGCCAGCAGCTCTCTAGCGGGAAGAAACAATGAGCAGTTCTTC. It codes for CASSSLAGRNNEQFF.

The chain recombines TRBV7-2 with TRBJ2-7; 9 bases fit TRBD1. This CDR3 comprises 14 residues. From germline, CDR1 is SGHTA and CDR2 FQGNSA. V shed 5 bases, J shed 5 bases, and the junction held 7 bases outside the gene matches. The CDR3 bases are TGTGCCAGCAGCCCCGGGACAGGGATACACGAGCAGTACTTC. Protein sequence: CASSPGTGIHEQYF.

The V and J genes are TRBV5-1 and TRBJ1-2; no definite D call. Germline V gives CDR1 SGHRS, CDR2 YFSETQ. The CDR3 loop spans 13 amino acids. Trimming shortened V by 0 bases and J by 7 bases, and 10 bases separated the two germline ends. In DNA, the CDR3 is TGCGCCAGCAGCTTGGAAGGGAGAGGTGGCTACACCTTC. Its translation is CASSLEGRGGYTF. Supplemented by reference TRBV5-1 and TRBJ1-2, the full variable domain reads KAGVTQTPRYLIKTRGQQVTLSCSPISGHRSVSWYQQTPGQGLQFLFEYFSETQRNKGNFPGRFSGRQFSNSRSEMNVSTLELGDSALYLCASSLEGRGGYTFGSGTRLTVV.

V usage is TRBV3-1 (or the pseudogene TRBV3-2) and J usage is TRBJ1-4, with D possibly being TRBD1 (5 bases). V lost 0 bases to trimming and J lost 1 base, with 9 bases between them. The CDR3 is 16 amino acids. Germline V gene lookup returns CDR1 LGHDT and CDR2 YNNKEL (reference sequence). The CDR3 bases are TGTGCCAGCAGCCAAGATCTCAGGGAAACTAATGAAAAACTGTTTTTT. Amino acid sequence: CASSQDLRETNEKLFF.

Points on this clone: Other DNA sequences from this sample encode an identical CDR3 as well. The chain recombines TRBV3-1 (or the pseudogene TRBV3-2) with TRBJ2-7; 11 bases are a match to TRBD2. This CDR3 has 14 amino acids. Germline V CDR1 and CDR2: LGHDT, YNNKEL (reference sequence). V gave up 6 bases and J gave up 3 bases; unmatched junction bases: 4. Written as DNA, the CDR3 is TGTGCCAGCAGTCAAACTAGCGGGAGCTACGAGCAGTACTTC. Translation: CASSQTSGSYEQYF.

V and J are TRBV15 and TRBJ1-1, with D uncertain. The V end was cut by 5 bases, the J end by 1 base, with 8 bases between. This CDR3 comprises 13 residues. Germline values: CDR1 LNHNV, CDR2 YYDKDF (reference sequence). CDR3 in DNA: TGTGCCACCAGCCTAGATAAGAACACTGAAGCTTTCTTT. Its protein is CATSLDKNTEAFF.

This chain connects TRBV6-2 or TRBV6-3 to TRBJ2-1; no definite D call. V lost 7 bases, J lost 2 bases, and 9 bases lay in between. This CDR3 has 13 residues. Germline CDR1 is MNHEY and CDR2 is SVGEGT. The DNA of the CDR3 is TGTGCCAGCACCCCCGGTGCCTACAATGAGCAGTTCTTC. The encoded protein is CASTPGAYNEQFF.

The rearrangement joins TRBV11-2 to TRBJ2-1; 8 bases are a match to TRBD2. The CDR3 consists of 15 residues. V shed 4 bases and J 3 bases; nucleotides not matched to a gene: 5. Germline V gene sequence: CDR1 SGHAT, CDR2 FQNNGV. CDR3: CASSSRSGVYNEQFF. CDR3 bases: TGTGCCAGCAGCTCCCGTAGCGGGGTCTACAATGAGCAGTTCTTC.

This chain joins TRBV21-1 and TRBJ2-2; the table calls TRBD1, which could not be checked here. TRBV21-1 is a known pseudogene. There are 18 residues in the CDR3. The CDR3 DNA reads TGTGCCAGCAGCAAAGAAGGGGACAGCTTACCGAACACCGGGGAGCTGTTTTTT. This gives the protein CASSKEGDSLPNTGELFF.